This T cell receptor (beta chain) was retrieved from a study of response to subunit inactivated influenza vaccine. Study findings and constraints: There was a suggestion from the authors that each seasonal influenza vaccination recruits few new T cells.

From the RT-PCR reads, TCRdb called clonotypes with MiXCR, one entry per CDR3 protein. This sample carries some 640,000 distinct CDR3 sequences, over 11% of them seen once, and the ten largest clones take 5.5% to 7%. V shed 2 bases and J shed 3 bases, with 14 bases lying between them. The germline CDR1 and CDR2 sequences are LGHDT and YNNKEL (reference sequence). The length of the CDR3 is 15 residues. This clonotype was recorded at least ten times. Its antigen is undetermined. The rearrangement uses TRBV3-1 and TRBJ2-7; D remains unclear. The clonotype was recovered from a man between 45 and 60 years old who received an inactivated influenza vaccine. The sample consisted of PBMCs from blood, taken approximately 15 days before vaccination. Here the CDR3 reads CASSQQGVTGYEQYF. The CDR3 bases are TGTGCCAGCAGCCAACAAGGAGTGACGGGCTACGAGCAGTACTTC.